This record concerns one TCR beta chain sequence. What it binds is unknown. V was cut by 2 bases and J by 8 bases, with 18 bases left in between. The CDR3 sequence is 15 residues long. Per the germline V gene, CDR1 is SGHTA and CDR2 is FQGNSA. This record belongs to a study of OX40 agonist ivuxolimab in advanced cancers. Notes on the study in general: Certain nonresponders additionally had low normalized T-cell clonal expansion. Average numbers of expanded clones were greater in CD8+ T cells than in CD4+.

Here immunoSEQ multiplex PCR was the method, and the copy in TCRdb shows in-frame clones only, minus some. This table has fewer than 130,000 clones, approximately 89% appearing once. J is TRBJ1-2 and V is TRBV7-2; possible D gene TRBD1, 6 bases. The TCR sequence derives from an adult with an advanced solid tumor such as melanoma, head and neck, liver or kidney cancer. The starting material was CD4+ or CD8+ T cells sorted from blood, obtained in a trial of the OX40 agonist ivuxolimab. CDR3 residues: CASSLLGARLLGYTF. In DNA, the CDR3 is TGTGCCAGCAGCTTACTGGGGGCGCGTCTCCTCGGCTACACCTTC.